Below are 20 T cell receptor beta chains sequenced from a single sample in a study of cytomegalovirus exposure and HLA in healthy donors (dated 2017 in TCRdb). The method behind the library was the immunoSEQ multiplex PCR assay. For the multiplex PCR, a mixture combining 60 forward primers for TCR Vbeta segments and 13 reverse primers for TCR Jbeta segments was used. The source is immuneACCESS, and TCRdb retained only in-frame sequences with V and J called. Part of the clones is not carried over; for the studies checked, unresolved V genes explain less than half of this, and the remainder is unexplained. The sample's table covers over 150,000 clones. The top ten constitute less than 0.9% of the sample. The sample was PBMCs. These receptors all stem from a boy aged 5-17 years in good health and CMV-seronegative.

The rearrangement links TRBV27 to TRBJ2-7; TRBD1 matches at 9 bases. Germline V CDR1 and CDR2: MNHEY, SMNVEV (reference sequence). V was clipped by 2 bases and J by 3 bases; unmatched bases: 2. The CDR3 contains 14 residues. The CDR3 DNA reads TGTGCCAGCAGTTTAGGGACAGGGCACTACGAGCAGTACTTC. Translated, it gives CASSLGTGHYEQYF.

The rearrangement links TRBV7-9 to TRBJ2-7, with unresolved D. Germline values: CDR1 SEHNR, CDR2 FQNEAQ (reference sequence). This CDR3 region has 15 residues. Trimming took 5 bases from V and 0 from J, leaving 14 bases between them. This chain's CDR3 is CASSTGQTNSYEQYF. The CDR3 bases are TGTGCCAGCAGCACCGGCCAGACAAACTCCTACGAGCAGTACTTC.

The V and J genes are TRBV7-3 and TRBJ1-4; D perhaps matches TRBD1 (6 bases). The CDR3 is 14 residues long. The germline gives CDR1 SGHTA, CDR2 FQGTGA. Trimming pared 7 bases from V and 6 bases from J, leaving 15 bases between. CDR3 in DNA: TGTGCCAGCACGCAAACTTACAGGGATGAAAAACTGTTTTTT. Encoded protein: CASTQTYRDEKLFF.

J is TRBJ1-1 and V is TRBV7-3; a weak D match, TRBD1 (5 bases). The V end was cut by 6 bases, the J end by 1 base, with 12 bases between. CDR1 is SGHTA, CDR2 FQGTGA, per germline. This CDR3 spans 14 amino acids. The CDR3 is CASSSRGGNTEAFF. Here the CDR3 DNA reads TGTGCCAGCAGTTCCCGGGGGGGGAACACTGAAGCTTTCTTT.

In DNA, the CDR3 is TGTGCCAGCAGTTACCCGATGGCCAGGGGGAACACTGAAGCTTTCTTT. Its protein is CASSYPMARGNTEAFF. J is TRBJ1-1 and V is TRBV6-6, with D possibly matching TRBD1 (6 bases). Looked up from germline, CDR1 is MNHNY and CDR2 is SVGAGI (reference sequence). The length of the CDR3 is 16 residues. Trimming took off 2 bases at V and 1 base at J, with 14 bases between the two ends.

Notes on this clone: A junction end diverges from the germline sequence, so it may reflect a read error. The chain couples TRBV13 to TRBJ2-1; 9 nucleotides match TRBD2. This CDR3 is built from 15 residues. Germline V gene sequence: CDR1 PRHDT, CDR2 FYEKMQ (reference sequence). The CDR3 region has the DNA TGTGCCAGCAGCCTAGGGACTAGCCGTCGCAATGAGCAGTTCTTC. This sequence encodes CASSLGTSRRNEQFF. Full variable domain (rest looked up from reference TRBV13 and TRBJ2-1): AAGVIQSPRHLIKEKRETATLKCYPIPRHDTVYWYQQGPGQDPQFLISFYEKMQSDKGSIPDRFSAQQFSDYHSELNMSSLELGDSALYFCASSLGTSRRNEQFFGPGTRLTVL.

The chain combines TRBV6-5 with TRBJ2-7; D gene unclear. CDR3 length: 14 residues. Germline CDR1 is MNHEY and CDR2 is SVGAGI. V was cut by 4 bases and J by 6 bases, with 16 bases left in between. The CDR3 coding sequence is TGTGCCAGCAGTTTGGGCAAAGTTGGAAGCGAGCAGTACTTC. Residues: CASSLGKVGSEQYF.

This chain uses TRBV7-2 with TRBJ1-5; D remains unclear. Germline V gives CDR1 SGHTA, CDR2 FQGNSA. The CDR3 is 15 residues long. The germline V and J ends were trimmed by 4 bases and 3 bases, with 13 bases remaining between them. The CDR3 reads CASSSERHPNQPQHF. The CDR3 DNA sequence: TGTGCCAGCAGCTCCGAACGACACCCCAATCAGCCCCAGCATTTT.

J is TRBJ1-4 and V is TRBV19, with D possibly being TRBD1 (6 bases). The CDR3 is 14 amino acids. V lost 3 bases and J lost 5, with 10 bases in between. CDR1 LNHDA and CDR2 SQIVND come from the germline V gene (reference sequence). In DNA, the CDR3 is TGTGCCAGTAGTATTGGGGACATCAATGAAAAACTGTTTTTT. Its protein product is CASSIGDINEKLFF.

Concerning this clone: This sample also contains other DNA sequences that code for the same CDR3. This chain links TRBV5-1 with TRBJ2-1; possible D gene TRBD1, 5 bases. CDR1 and CDR2 (germline): SGHRS, YFSETQ. This CDR3 is built from 15 residues. V lost 0 bases and J 1 base, leaving 8 bases between the germline ends. Written as DNA, the CDR3 is TGCGCCAGCAGCTTGGTCCAGGGATCCTACAATGAGCAGTTCTTC. Protein: CASSLVQGSYNEQFF. The variable domain in full, with the rest retrieved from reference TRBV5-1 and TRBJ2-1, is KAGVTQTPRYLIKTRGQQVTLSCSPISGHRSVSWYQQTPGQGLQFLFEYFSETQRNKGNFPGRFSGRQFSNSRSEMNVSTLELGDSALYLCASSLVQGSYNEQFFGPGTRLTVL.

Regarding this clone: A read error may produce the germline difference seen at one junction end. The rearrangement joins TRBV5-1 to TRBJ2-7, with D possibly matching TRBD1 (5 bases). The CDR3 covers 13 residues. Germline V gene lookup returns CDR1 SGHRS and CDR2 YFSETQ. CDR3 in DNA: TGCGCCAGCAGCTTGGGACAGCCCTACGGGCAGTACTTC. Protein product: CASSLGQPYGQYF. Together with reference TRBV5-1 and TRBJ2-7, the CDR3 gives the full variable domain: KAGVTQTPRYLIKTRGQQVTLSCSPISGHRSVSWYQQTPGQGLQFLFEYFSETQRNKGNFPGRFSGRQFSNSRSEMNVSTLELGDSALYLCASSLGQPYGQYFGPGTRLTVT.

V is TRBV7-6 and J is TRBJ1-6, with D perhaps TRBD1 (6 bases). Germline CDR1 SGHVS, CDR2 FNYEAQ. Trimming pared 4 bases from V and 6 bases from J, leaving 10 bases between. The CDR3 covers 14 residues. Here the CDR3 reads CASSYSRGNSPLHF. The CDR3, as DNA: TGTGCCAGCAGCTATAGCAGGGGTAATTCACCCCTCCACTTT.

The chain has TRBV9 and TRBJ2-2, with 8 positions matching TRBD2. Germline CDR1 and CDR2: SGDLS and YYNGEE. The CDR3 has 16 amino acids. With 0 bases clipped from V and 7 bases from J, the junction kept 8 bases outside the gene matches. The CDR3 sequence: CASSVAPGGPDGELFF. DNA for the CDR3: TGTGCCAGCAGCGTAGCCCCGGGGGGGCCCGACGGGGAGCTGTTTTTT.

This sequence joins TRBV4-1 and TRBJ2-7; possible D gene TRBD2, 6 bases. V lost 3 bases and J lost 12, with 21 bases in between. Germline loops: CDR1 MGHRA, CDR2 YSYEKL. The CDR3 spans 14 residues. CDR3 sequence reads: CASSQAGGNRILYF. The CDR3 DNA reads as TGCGCCAGCAGCCAGGCTGGGGGGAACCGGATACTGTACTTC.

The chain has TRBV6-5 and TRBJ2-1; TRBD1 aligns across 10 bases. Germline loops: CDR1 MNHEY, CDR2 SVGAGI. CDR3 size: 14 residues. With V trimmed by 6 bases and J by 6 bases, 5 bases remained unmatched. CDR3 region: CASSSDRGINEQFF. DNA for the CDR3: TGTGCCAGCAGCTCGGACAGGGGGATCAATGAGCAGTTCTTC.

The chain has TRBV5-1 and TRBJ1-3; 7 bases align to TRBD1. With 0 bases clipped from V and 4 bases from J, the junction kept 4 bases outside the gene matches. This CDR3 has 15 residues. Germline CDR1 is SGHRS and CDR2 is YFSETQ. The CDR3, as DNA: TGCGCCAGCAGCTTGGGTTGGGGACAGGGAAACACCATATATTTT. Its protein is CASSLGWGQGNTIYF.

The chain recombines TRBV4-1 with TRBJ2-5, with 11 bases fitting TRBD2. Judging by the DNA end, TRBJ2-7 fits better; the J call may be wrong. Germline V CDR1 and CDR2: MGHRA, YSYEKL. The CDR3 sequence is 16 residues long. CDR3 coding DNA: TGCGCCAGCAGCCAAGATACAGGACTAGCGGGCCACGAGCAGTACTTC. Its protein product is CASSQDTGLAGHEQYF.

The chain employs TRBV6-1 and TRBJ2-2; 7 bases map to TRBD2. The CDR3 covers 14 residues. Germline CDR1 and CDR2: MNHNS and SASEGT. V lost 5 bases to trimming and J lost 7 bases; unmatched junction nucleotides: 7. CDR3: CASSPGRGIGELFF. In DNA, the CDR3 is TGTGCCAGCAGTCCGGGGAGGGGAATCGGGGAGCTGTTTTTT.

The chain employs TRBV5-1 and TRBJ1-1; 9 positions agree with TRBD1. This CDR3 contains 14 residues. Germline V gives CDR1 SGHRS, CDR2 YFSETQ. Unmatched junction bases numbered 5, after V lost 4 bases and J lost 4 bases. This CDR3 is CASSGDRGSTEAFF. The DNA for the CDR3 is TGCGCCAGCAGCGGAGACAGGGGGAGCACTGAAGCTTTCTTT.

V and J are TRBV18 and TRBJ2-5, with 9 nucleotides matching TRBD1. V was clipped by 4 bases and J by 4 bases; unmatched bases: 4. The germline gives CDR1 KGHSH, CDR2 LQKENI. This CDR3 is 14 amino acids long. The CDR3 loop reads CASSRGQGGETQYF. CDR3 nucleotide sequence: TGTGCCAGCTCACGGGGACAGGGTGGAGAGACCCAGTACTTC.